Below are 5 T cell receptor beta chains sequenced from a single sample in a study of OX40 agonist ivuxolimab in advanced cancers. Some clones are missing from TCRdb's copy, which holds only in-frame ones; the method was immunoSEQ multiplex PCR. In the table there are 90,000 or so clones, about 83% of which are singletons. The starting material was CD4+ or CD8+ T cells sorted from blood, obtained in a trial of the OX40 agonist ivuxolimab. Source of these receptors: an adult with an advanced solid tumor such as melanoma, head and neck, liver or kidney cancer.

The rearrangement joins TRBV7-2 to TRBJ2-1, with D tentatively TRBD1 (6 bases). V lost 5 bases and J 6 bases, leaving 8 bases between the germline ends. The CDR3 extends over 12 amino acids. In germline, CDR1 is SGHTA, CDR2 FQGNSA. CDR3 sequence reads: CASSPGVNEQFF. The CDR3 DNA reads TGTGCCAGCAGCCCAGGGGTCAATGAGCAGTTCTTC.

The V and J genes are TRBV7-9 and TRBJ2-3; the D is unclear. Deletions cut 5 bases from V and 2 bases from J, with 11 bases between. CDR1 and CDR2 from the germline V gene are SEHNR and FQNEAQ (reference sequence). This CDR3 has 14 residues. Written as DNA, the CDR3 is TGTGCCAGCAGCCTCCTAGGGTCCACAGATACGCAGTATTTT. Its translation: CASSLLGSTDTQYF.

The chain has TRBV12-5 and TRBJ2-1; D could derive from TRBD1 or TRBD2 (5 bases each). Germline values: CDR1 LGHNT, CDR2 FRNRAP. The ends were cut back, 7 bases at V and 7 bases at J, with 11 bases in the middle. The CDR3 loop spans 12 amino acids. CDR3 coding DNA: TGTGCTAGTGCCAGGGACGGGAATGAGCAGTTCTTC. This encodes CASARDGNEQFF.

This sequence joins TRBV7-9 and TRBJ2-7, with D tentatively TRBD1 (5 bases). Trimming stripped 2 bases from V and 5 bases from J, with 10 bases between. The CDR3 has 13 amino acids. Germline V lookup: CDR1 SEHNR, CDR2 FQNEAQ (reference sequence). CDR3 sequence (DNA): TGTGCCAGCAGCTTACAGGGTAGAGACGAGCAGTACTTC. Encoded protein: CASSLQGRDEQYF.

V is TRBV30 and J is TRBJ2-7; TRBD1 is a possible D gene (6 bases). The CDR3 spans 13 residues. V lost 1 base and J lost 5, with 12 bases in between. The V gene's germline CDR1 is GTSNPN and CDR2 SVGIG (reference sequence). In nucleotides, the CDR3 is TGTGCCTGGAGTGCTCAGGGGCGCCACGAGCAGTACTTC. It translates to CAWSAQGRHEQYF. Looking up the rest from reference TRBV30 and TRBJ2-7 gives the full variable domain: SQTIHQWPATLVQPVGSPLSLECTVEGTSNPNLYWYRQAAGRGLQLLFYSVGIGQISSEVPQNLSASRPQDRQFILSSKKLLLSDSGFYLCAWSAQGRHEQYFGPGTRLTVT.